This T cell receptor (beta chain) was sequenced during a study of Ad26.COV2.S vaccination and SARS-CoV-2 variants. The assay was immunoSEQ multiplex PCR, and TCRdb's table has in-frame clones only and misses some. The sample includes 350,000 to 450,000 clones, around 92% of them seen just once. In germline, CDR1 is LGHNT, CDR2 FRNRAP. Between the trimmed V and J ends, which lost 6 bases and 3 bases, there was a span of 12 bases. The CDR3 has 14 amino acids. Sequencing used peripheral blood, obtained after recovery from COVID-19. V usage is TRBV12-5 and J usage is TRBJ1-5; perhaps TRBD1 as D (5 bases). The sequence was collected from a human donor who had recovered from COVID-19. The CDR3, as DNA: TGTGCTAGTGGAACGATACAGGACAATCAGCCCCAGCATTTT. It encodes CASGTIQDNQPQHF.